Within the sample, the clone carrying this TCR beta chain is medium-sized. Its target is unknown. In the original workflow: Clinicopathological groups of papillary thyroid cancer showed CDR3 differences that were used to build a distant-metastasis classifier. TCRdb reprocessed the PCR reads using MiXCR. The V and J calls follow TCRdb's processing rather than the paper's. The sample lists 15,000 to 20,000 clones, 25% to 30% seen once, with approximately 13% in the top ten. This sample is drawn from a study of metastatic and nonmetastatic thyroid tumors. Study in general: The study looked at repertoires side by side in blood and in tumor or nodule tissue from malignant and benign thyroid patients. Study outcomes and limitations: In blood and tumor, TCR beta diversity was reportedly significantly higher in malignant thyroid tumors than in benign nodules.

All patients were treatment-naive before thyroid surgery. Trimming removed 8 bases from V and 1 base from J, with 8 bases in between. The CDR3 length is 12 residues. Germline CDR1 MNHEY, CDR2 SVGEGT. Sequences were obtained from tumor tissue. This sequence joins TRBV6-2 or TRBV6-3 and TRBJ1-1; D is uncertain. This receptor was identified in a female donor with papillary thyroid cancer or a benign thyroid nodule (not recorded which). Some clones in this sample may be carry-over from other donors' samples. The chain's CDR3 is CASAQWNTEAFF. DNA for the CDR3: TGTGCCAGCGCCCAATGGAACACTGAAGCTTTCTTT.